The 5 T cell receptor beta chains listed next were all sequenced from one sample in a study of T cell responses to AZD1222 COVID-19 vaccine. Assay used: immunoSEQ multiplex PCR; TCRdb lists only in-frame clones, some missing. This sample carries fewer than 120,000 clones, roughly 92% of them seen once, and the ten largest clones take 7.8%. The sample was peripheral blood, taken on day 0 of AZD1222 vaccination. The receptor set was obtained from an adult in good health.

This chain joins TRBV3-1 (or the pseudogene TRBV3-2) and TRBJ1-4; D remains unclear. The CDR3 runs 15 residues. Deletions cut 4 bases from V and 5 bases from J, with 14 bases between. Per the germline V gene, CDR1 is LGHDT and CDR2 is YNNKEL (reference sequence). CDR3 nucleotide sequence: TGTGCCAGCAGCCGACGGACCTTACAGAATGAAAAACTGTTTTTT. Amino acid sequence: CASSRRTLQNEKLFF.

The rearrangement links TRBV4-1 to TRBJ1-6; 8 positions agree with TRBD1. The ends lost 0 bases at V and 9 bases at J; junction bases unmatched: 7. The CDR3 consists of 16 residues. Germline V lookup: CDR1 MGHRA, CDR2 YSYEKL. The CDR3 loop is CASSQEGGQVGSPLHF. CDR3 DNA sequence: TGCGCCAGCAGCCAAGAAGGGGGACAGGTGGGTTCACCCCTCCACTTT.

The chain employs TRBV5-4 and TRBJ1-2, with a weak D call TRBD1 (6 bases). Germline V gene data show CDR1 as SGHNT and CDR2 as YYREEE (reference sequence). The V and J ends lost 2 bases and 8 bases respectively, with 13 bases between them. The CDR3 sequence is 13 residues long. In DNA form, the CDR3 reads TGTGCCAGCAGCTTCACAGGGAATTACGGCTACACCTTC. Its translation: CASSFTGNYGYTF. The whole variable domain, remainder taken from reference TRBV5-4 and TRBJ1-2, is ETGVTQSPTHLIKTRGQQVTLRCSSQSGHNTVSWYQQALGQGPQFIFQYYREEENGRGNFPPRFSGLQFPNYSSELNVNALELDDSALYLCASSFTGNYGYTFGSGTRLTVV.

The chain links TRBV7-6 to TRBJ2-3, with D uncertain. Trimming left V 0 bases short and J 3 bases short, with 1 base between. The length of the CDR3 is 12 residues. CDR1 and CDR2 from the germline V gene are SGHVS and FNYEAQ. CDR3 DNA: TGTGCCAGCAGCTTAGCGACAGATACGCAGTATTTT. Protein: CASSLATDTQYF.

This chain uses TRBV15 with TRBJ1-4, with D maybe TRBD1 (5 bases). The CDR3 length is 14 residues. V was cut by 0 bases and J by 8 bases, with 10 bases left in between. CDR1 is LNHNV and CDR2 is YYDKDF in the germline V gene (reference sequence). The CDR3 nucleotides read TGTGCCACCAGCAGAGATCGGGGACTGGAAAAACTGTTTTTT. It codes for CATSRDRGLEKLFF.